The 18 T cell receptor beta chains in this list originate from one sample, sequenced in a study of T cell clonality in common variable immunodeficiency. Libraries were prepared by immunoSEQ multiplex PCR; TCRdb keeps only in-frame clonotypes and omits some of them. The sample has some 80,000 clones, none seen only once. The sequenced sample was peripheral blood mononuclear cells. All receptors derive from a person between 18 and 69 years old in good health.

At least ten counts were recorded for this clone. Coverage ceases 3 residues before the CDR3 finishes, and the germline J gene fills in the end. The V gene is TRBV2, the J gene TRBJ1-1; 12 bases fit TRBD1. The V segment lost 3 bases and the J segment 5 bases; nucleotides outside the gene matches: 4. The CDR3 has 15 amino acids. Looked up from germline, CDR1 is SNHLY and CDR2 is FYNNEI. This CDR3 reads CASSDRDRGHTEAFF. The covered CDR3 bases are TGTGCCAGCAGTGATAGGGACAGGGGGCATACTGAA.

This clone was recorded many times. The CDR3 end lies 3 residues beyond the end of the read and is filled in from the germline J gene. The chain is built from TRBV19 and TRBJ1-1; D might be TRBD1 (5 bases). This CDR3 region has 12 residues. Germline CDR1 is LNHDA and CDR2 is SQIVND (reference sequence). The ends were cut back, 10 bases at V and 7 bases at J, with 16 bases in the middle. This CDR3 reads CAIKGYGGEAFF. The DNA read from the CDR3 is TGTGCCATAAAGGGGTACGGGGGTGAA.

This clone was counted between two and nine times. The read comes to an end 3 residues before the CDR3 does, leaving the germline J gene to fill in the end. The V gene is TRBV10-2, the J gene TRBJ2-7, with a weak D call TRBD2 (5 bases). Looked up from germline, CDR1 is WSHSY and CDR2 is SAAADI. The CDR3 spans 15 residues. V lost 2 bases and J 5 bases, leaving 16 bases between the germline ends. The CDR3 reads CASSEGRSGSDEQYF. CDR3 DNA, as far as it was read: TGCGCCAGCAGTGAGGGGAGAAGCGGCAGCGACGAG.

This clone was detected ten times or more. The CDR3 goes on 3 residues after the read ends, and that part is filled in from the germline J gene. The chain has TRBV5-1 and TRBJ2-7; the match to TRBD1 covers 8 bases. Germline V CDR1 and CDR2: SGHRS, YFSETQ. The V and J ends lost 4 bases and 4 bases, in that order; junction bases with no gene match: 10. The CDR3 contains 15 residues. Here the CDR3 reads CASSQETGGPYEQYF. The sequenced part of the CDR3 DNA is TGCGCCAGCAGCCAGGAAACAGGGGGTCCGTACGAG.

This clone was counted many times. Read data end 3 residues before the CDR3 end; the end is taken from the germline J gene. The chain has TRBV7-3 and TRBJ1-1, with 9 nucleotides matching TRBD1. The CDR3 spans 14 residues. V was clipped by 4 bases and J by 4 bases; unmatched bases: 4. Per the germline V gene, CDR1 is SGHTA and CDR2 is FQGTGA. The CDR3: CASSSQGAGTEAFF. Partial CDR3 DNA: TGTGCCAGCAGCTCACAGGGGGCGGGCACTGAA.

This clone was picked up many times. The read comes to an end 3 residues before the CDR3 does, leaving the germline J gene to fill in the end. The genes are TRBV6-2 or TRBV6-3 and TRBJ2-7; 7 bases are shared with TRBD2. Germline V gene lookup returns CDR1 MNHEY and CDR2 SVGEGT. With V trimmed by 7 bases and J by 2 bases, 5 bases remained unmatched. The CDR3 contains 13 residues. The sequenced CDR3 bases are TGTGCCAGCACCGGGGGGAGAACCTACGAG. Translating gives CASTGGRTYE. The complete CDR3 protein is CASTGGRTYEQYF.

This clone was picked up many times. The read stops 3 residues short of the end of the CDR3; the missing end is completed from the germline J gene. In the same sample, other DNA sequences code for this CDR3. This chain joins TRBV9 and TRBJ2-5; D not resolved. Trimming pared 0 bases from V and 5 bases from J, leaving 8 bases between. The CDR3 length is 13 residues. CDR1 and CDR2 from the germline V gene are SGDLS and YYNGEE. CDR3 region: CASSVGQGETQYF. The part of the CDR3 DNA that was read is TGTGCCAGCAGCGTAGGTCAAGGGGAGACC.

There are many counts of this clone. The read ends 3 residues early relative to the CDR3; the germline J gene fills the gap. This chain connects TRBV2 to TRBJ2-1; TRBD2 matches 13 bases. Germline V gene sequence: CDR1 SNHLY, CDR2 FYNNEI. Trimming removed 9 bases from V and 6 bases from J; junction bases left unmatched: 5. The CDR3 extends over 14 amino acids. CDR3 bases read: TGTGCCAGTTTGACTAGCGGGAGGATCAATGAG. This sequence encodes CASLTSGRINE. The whole CDR3 reads CASLTSGRINEQFF.

This clone was counted at least ten times. The missing CDR3 end, 3 residues past where the read stops, is filled in from the germline J gene. V usage is TRBV5-1 and J usage is TRBJ2-5; 10 nucleotides line up with TRBD1. Germline CDR1 and CDR2: SGHRS and YFSETQ. The CDR3 is 14 amino acids. The J segment lost 5 bases and the V segment lost 3 bases, leaving 4 bases of the junction unmatched. The CDR3 here is CASSWTGGAETQYF. The sequenced CDR3 bases are TGCGCCAGCAGCTGGACAGGGGGTGCGGAGACC.

This clone was seen at least ten times. The sequence runs out 3 residues before the end of the CDR3; the remainder is reconstructed from the germline J gene. The V and J genes are TRBV7-2 and TRBJ1-2; D remains ambiguous. The CDR3 extends over 14 amino acids. Germline V gives CDR1 SGHTA, CDR2 FQGNSA. The sequenced CDR3 bases are TGTGCCAGCACGGTAGCGGAACCGCGTTGGGGC. Its protein is CASTVAEPRWG. The full-length CDR3 reads as CASTVAEPRWGYTF.

This clone was recorded at least ten times. The read falls 3 residues short of the CDR3 end, and the missing part is taken from the germline J gene. The chain links TRBV14 to TRBJ1-1, with D unclear. This CDR3 contains 11 residues. Germline CDR1 SGHDN, CDR2 FVKESK. Trimming cost V 4 bases and J 7 bases, with 7 bases left between them. This CDR3 is CASSRGLEAFF. The sequenced CDR3 bases are TGTGCCAGCAGCCGAGGACTTGAA.

This clone was counted many times. One junction end does not reproduce the germline sequence, and a read error may be involved. The CDR3 extends 3 residues past the end of the read, so its final part is completed from the germline J gene. This rearrangement joins TRBV4-2 to TRBJ2-6, with D possibly being TRBD1 (5 bases). This CDR3 has 15 residues. Per germline, CDR1 LGHNA and CDR2 YNFKEQ. Incomplete CDR3 DNA: TGCGCCAGCAGCCTAGACAGCTCTGGGGCCAACGTC. Its translation is CASSLDSSGANV. The complete CDR3 sequence is CASSLDSSGANVLTF.

This clone was detected ten times or more. The CDR3 goes on 3 residues after the read ends, and that part is filled in from the germline J gene. V gene TRBV30 combines with J gene TRBJ2-5; 14 bases map to TRBD2. The CDR3 loop spans 18 amino acids. Germline CDR1 GTSNPN, CDR2 SVGIG (reference sequence). The junction had 11 bases not matched to a gene; V was cut back by 1 base and J by 4 bases. The CDR3 protein is CAWSAMGLAGAPGETQYF. The part of the CDR3 DNA that was read is TGTGCCTGGAGTGCGATGGGACTAGCGGGAGCACCTGGAGAGACC.

There are many counts of this clone. The read gets to within 3 residues of the CDR3 end, and the germline J gene fills in the rest. The chain carries TRBV7-2 and TRBJ1-5; possible D gene TRBD1, 5 bases. The CDR3 has 13 residues. V lost 5 bases, J lost 5 bases, and 10 bases lay in between. Germline values: CDR1 SGHTA, CDR2 FQGNSA. CDR3 amino acids: CASSPGGDQPQHF. CDR3 DNA, as far as it was read: TGTGCCAGCAGCCCGGGGGGGGATCAGCCC.

Many counts were recorded for this clone. The read terminates 3 residues before the CDR3 end, so the remaining end is supplied by the germline J gene. The genes are TRBV9 and TRBJ2-7; D may be TRBD1 (6 bases). The germline V gene encodes CDR1 SGDLS and CDR2 YYNGEE. The V and J ends lost 2 bases and 6 bases respectively, with 15 bases between them. CDR3 length: 14 residues. The CDR3 here is CASSVPGAGFEQYF. The part of the CDR3 DNA that was read is TGTGCCAGCAGCGTCCCAGGGGCTGGCTTCGAG.

The table lists this clone with a few counts. Read sequence stops 3 residues before the CDR3 end, and the germline J gene provides the missing end. The rearrangement uses TRBV29-1 and TRBJ1-2; 7 nucleotides agree with TRBD1. V lost 3 bases, J lost 4 bases, and 8 bases stayed unmatched. Looked up from germline, CDR1 is SQVTM and CDR2 is ANQGSEA. The CDR3 sequence is 14 residues long. CDR3 DNA (partial): TGCAGCGTTGAGACCAAGACAGGGATCTATGGC. This encodes CSVETKTGIYG. The CDR3 in its entirety is CSVETKTGIYGYTF.

At least ten counts were recorded for this clone. The CDR3 end lies 3 residues beyond the end of the read and is filled in from the germline J gene. The chain employs TRBV9 and TRBJ2-3; D gene unclear. The germline gives CDR1 SGDLS, CDR2 YYNGEE. This CDR3 has 12 residues. Trimming left V 0 bases short and J 6 bases short, with 5 bases between. CDR3 DNA (partial): TGTGCCAGCAGCGTAGGGCGGGATACG. This sequence encodes CASSVGRDT. The whole CDR3 is CASSVGRDTQYF.

In this sample, this clone turned up many times. The observed sequence ends 3 residues before the CDR3 terminus, with the missing tail filled in from the germline J gene. The chain employs TRBV20-1 and TRBJ2-7, with 9 bases fitting TRBD1. There are 16 residues in the CDR3. V shed 2 bases and J 1 base; nucleotides not matched to a gene: 9. Germline loops: CDR1 DFQATT, CDR2 SNEGSKA (reference sequence). CDR3 protein: CSARTGGQGFSYEQYF. The DNA read from the CDR3 is TGCAGTGCTAGAACCGGAGGACAGGGGTTTTCCTACGAG.